This is a list of T cell receptor beta chains from one sample in a study of blood T cell repertoires in COVID-19. Libraries were prepared by immunoSEQ multiplex PCR; TCRdb keeps only in-frame clonotypes and omits some of them. Altogether about 110,000 clones are present, 75% to 90% being singletons, with the ten largest covering 5.5% to 8.5%. Sequenced input: peripheral blood. The receptors come from a woman in her forties or fifties with acute or convalescent COVID-19. Both conserved end residues are trimmed from each CDR3.

TRBV3-1/TRBV3-2	TRBJ1-6	ASSQEAPGQGAHWGNSPLH
TRBV20-1	TRBJ1-5	SASRDRDQPQH
TRBV19	TRBJ1-6	ASSTGTGGGRNSPLH
TRBV24-1	TRBJ1-2	ATSDSTGGVGYT
TRBV2	TRBJ1-4	ASLLGQTNEKLF
TRBV3-1/TRBV3-2	TRBJ1-1	ASSPSWRTANTEAF
TRBV24-1	TRBJ1-3	ATSDPDRPQWDSGNTIY
TRBV24-1	TRBJ2-2	ATSDFRQGVFTTGELF
TRBV5-4	TRBJ1-1	ASSLRQGANTEAF
TRBV28	TRBJ2-5	ASSLPPQGSQY
TRBV6-2/TRBV6-3	TRBJ2-1	ASSFRTTRGGPNYEQF
TRBV30	TRBJ1-4	ARGSGLLTATNEKLF
TRBV28	TRBJ1-1	ASSSSYPRRQAF
TRBV24-1	TRBJ2-6	ATPVSGANVLT
TRBV19	TRBJ1-2	ASSRGALGQGGYT
TRBV27	TRBJ2-3	ASSRRGGTDTQY
TRBV7-7	TRBJ2-2	ASSLGHSTGELF
TRBV4-1	TRBJ2-5	ASSLTAGALGGETQY
TRBV5-1	TRBJ2-2	ASSSNIALNTGELF
TRBV5-1	TRBJ2-7	ASSGRGFPYEQY
TRBV9	TRBJ1-4	ASSTQDGRGEKLF
TRBV3-1/TRBV3-2	TRBJ2-7	ASSPESRPRQVNEQY
TRBV5-4	TRBJ1-1	ASSSLEMGTDTEAF